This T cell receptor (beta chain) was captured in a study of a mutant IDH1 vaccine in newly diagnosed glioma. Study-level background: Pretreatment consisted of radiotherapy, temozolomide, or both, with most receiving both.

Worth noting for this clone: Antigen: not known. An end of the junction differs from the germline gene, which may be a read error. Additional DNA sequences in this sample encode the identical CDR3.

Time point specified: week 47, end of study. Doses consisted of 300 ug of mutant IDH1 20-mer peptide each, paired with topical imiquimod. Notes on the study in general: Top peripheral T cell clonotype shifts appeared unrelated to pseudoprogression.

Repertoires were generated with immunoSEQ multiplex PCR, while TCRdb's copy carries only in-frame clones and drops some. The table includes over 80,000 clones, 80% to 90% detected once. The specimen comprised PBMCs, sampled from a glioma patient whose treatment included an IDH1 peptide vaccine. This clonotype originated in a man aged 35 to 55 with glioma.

CDR3 loop: CASWTGANTGELFF. The CDR3 DNA reads TGCGCCTCTTGGACAGGGGCAAACACCGGGGAGCTGTTTTTT. The gene calls are TRBV10-3 and TRBJ2-2; 9 bases line up with TRBD1. This CDR3 is built from 14 residues. Germline CDR1 and CDR2: ENHRY and SYGVKD.